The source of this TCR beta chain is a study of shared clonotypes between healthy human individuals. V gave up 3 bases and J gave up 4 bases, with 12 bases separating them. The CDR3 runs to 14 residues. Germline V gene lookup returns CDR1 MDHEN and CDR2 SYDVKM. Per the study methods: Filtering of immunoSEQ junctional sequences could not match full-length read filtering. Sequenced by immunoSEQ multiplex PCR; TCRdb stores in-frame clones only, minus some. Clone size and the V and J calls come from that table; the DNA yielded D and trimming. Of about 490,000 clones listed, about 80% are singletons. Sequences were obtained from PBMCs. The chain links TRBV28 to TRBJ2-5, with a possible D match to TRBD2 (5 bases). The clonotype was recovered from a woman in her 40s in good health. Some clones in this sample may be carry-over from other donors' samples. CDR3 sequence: CASSLFSGGETQYF. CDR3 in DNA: TGTGCCAGCAGTTTGTTCAGCGGAGGAGAGACCCAGTACTTC.